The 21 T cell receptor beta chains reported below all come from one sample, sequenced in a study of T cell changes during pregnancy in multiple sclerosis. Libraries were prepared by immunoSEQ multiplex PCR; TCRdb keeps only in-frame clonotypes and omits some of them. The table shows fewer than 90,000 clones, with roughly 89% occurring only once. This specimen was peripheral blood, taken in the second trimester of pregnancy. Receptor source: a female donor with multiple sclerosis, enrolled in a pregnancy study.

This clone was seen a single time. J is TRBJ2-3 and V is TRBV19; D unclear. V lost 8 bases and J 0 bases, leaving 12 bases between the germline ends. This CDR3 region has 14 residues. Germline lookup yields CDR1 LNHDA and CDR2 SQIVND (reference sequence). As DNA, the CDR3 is TGTGCCAGTGACACAAGCCATAGCACAGATACGCAGTATTTT. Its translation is CASDTSHSTDTQYF.

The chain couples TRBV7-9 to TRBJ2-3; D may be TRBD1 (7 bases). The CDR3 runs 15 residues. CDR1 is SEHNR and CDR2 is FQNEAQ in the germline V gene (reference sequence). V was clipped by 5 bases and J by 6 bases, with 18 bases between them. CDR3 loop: CASSPAGGRIDTQYF. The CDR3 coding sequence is TGTGCCAGCAGCCCGGCAGGGGGGCGAATTGATACGCAGTATTTT. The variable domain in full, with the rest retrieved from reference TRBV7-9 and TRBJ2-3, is DTGVSQNPRHKITKRGQNVTFRCDPISEHNRLYWYRQTLGQGPEFLTYFQNEAQLEKSRLLSDRFSAERPKGSFSTLEIQRTEQGDSAMYLCASSPAGGRIDTQYFGPGTRLTVL.

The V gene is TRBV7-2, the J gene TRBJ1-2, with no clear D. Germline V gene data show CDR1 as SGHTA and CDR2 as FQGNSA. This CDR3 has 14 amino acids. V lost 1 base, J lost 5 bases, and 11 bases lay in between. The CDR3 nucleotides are TGTGCCAGCAGCTTAGTAACCCGAGGATATGGCTACACCTTC. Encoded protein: CASSLVTRGYGYTF. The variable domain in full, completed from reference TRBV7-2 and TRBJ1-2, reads GAGVSQSPSNKVTEKGKDVELRCDPISGHTALYWYRQSLGQGLEFLIYFQGNSAPDKSGLPSDRFSAERTGGSVSTLTIQRTQQEDSAVYLCASSLVTRGYGYTFGSGTRLTVV.

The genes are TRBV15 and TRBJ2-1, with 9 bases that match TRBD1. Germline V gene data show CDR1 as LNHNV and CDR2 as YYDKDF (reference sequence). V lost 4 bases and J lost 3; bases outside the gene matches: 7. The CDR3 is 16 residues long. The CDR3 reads CATSKRAGQGYNEQFF. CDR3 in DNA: TGTGCCACCAGCAAGCGAGCGGGACAGGGCTACAATGAGCAGTTCTTC.

As DNA, the CDR3 is TGTGCCAGCAGTCCCGCTACCCTGCCATCAAACACCGGGGAGCTGTTTTTT. It yields the protein CASSPATLPSNTGELFF. The V and J genes are TRBV5-4 and TRBJ2-2; no definite D call. Trimming removed 5 bases at V and 2 bases at J, with 19 bases between. The CDR3 has 17 amino acids. CDR1 is SGHNT, CDR2 YYREEE, per germline (reference sequence).

CDR3 sequence (DNA): TGTGCCAGCAGTAGCCTGGGACAGGCACCCACTGAAGCTTTCTTT. It is translated as CASSSLGQAPTEAFF. V and J are TRBV6-5 and TRBJ1-1; 8 nucleotides align to TRBD1. Germline V lookup: CDR1 MNHEY, CDR2 SVGAGI. Germline trimming cut 5 bases from V and 4 bases from J; bases unmatched to any gene: 9. The length of the CDR3 is 15 residues.

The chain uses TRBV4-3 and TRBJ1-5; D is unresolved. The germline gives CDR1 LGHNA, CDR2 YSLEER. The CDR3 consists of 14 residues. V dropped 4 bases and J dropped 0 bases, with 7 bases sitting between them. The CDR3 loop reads CASSRGYSNQPQHF. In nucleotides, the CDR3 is TGCGCCAGCAGCCGCGGCTATAGCAATCAGCCCCAGCATTTT.

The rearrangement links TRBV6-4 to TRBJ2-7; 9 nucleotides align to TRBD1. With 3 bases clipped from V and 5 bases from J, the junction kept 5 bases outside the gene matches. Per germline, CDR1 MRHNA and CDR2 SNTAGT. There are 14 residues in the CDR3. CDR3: CASSEMGQGNEQYF. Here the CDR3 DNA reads TGTGCCAGCAGTGAGATGGGACAGGGCAACGAGCAGTACTTC.

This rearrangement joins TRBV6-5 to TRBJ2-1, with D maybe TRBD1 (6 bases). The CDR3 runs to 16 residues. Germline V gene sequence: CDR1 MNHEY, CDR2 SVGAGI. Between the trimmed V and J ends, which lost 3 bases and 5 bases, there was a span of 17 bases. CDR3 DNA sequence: TGTGCCAGCAGTTATTTCAGGGGTCGGATGAACAATGAGCAGTTCTTC. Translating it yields CASSYFRGRMNNEQFF.

CDR3 DNA sequence: TGTGCCAGCAGTTACTCGGGGGCCAACACCGGGGAGCTGTTTTTT. This translates into CASSYSGANTGELFF. The rearrangement joins TRBV6-5 to TRBJ2-2; maybe TRBD1 (6 bases). The CDR3 sequence is 15 residues long. Germline loops: CDR1 MNHEY, CDR2 SVGAGI. The germline V and J ends were trimmed by 0 bases and 2 bases, with 7 bases remaining between them.

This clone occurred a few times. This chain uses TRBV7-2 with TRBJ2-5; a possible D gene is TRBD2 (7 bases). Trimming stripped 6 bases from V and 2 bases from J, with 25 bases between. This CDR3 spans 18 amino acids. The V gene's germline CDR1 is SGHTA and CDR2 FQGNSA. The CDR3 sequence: CASSHQLGGPLLQETQYF. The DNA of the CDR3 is TGTGCCAGCAGTCACCAACTCGGGGGGCCACTGTTGCAAGAGACCCAGTACTTC.

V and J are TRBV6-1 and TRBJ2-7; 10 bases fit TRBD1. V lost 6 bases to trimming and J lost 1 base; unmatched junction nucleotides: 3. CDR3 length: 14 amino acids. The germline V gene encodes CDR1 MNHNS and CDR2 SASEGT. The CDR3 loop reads CASRRQGASYEQYF. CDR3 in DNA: TGTGCCAGCAGAAGACAGGGGGCGTCCTACGAGCAGTACTTC.

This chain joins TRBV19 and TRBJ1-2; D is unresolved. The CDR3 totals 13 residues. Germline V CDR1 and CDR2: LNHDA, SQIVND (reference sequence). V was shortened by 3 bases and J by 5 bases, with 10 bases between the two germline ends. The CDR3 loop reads CASSMGGRYGYTF. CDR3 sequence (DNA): TGTGCCAGTAGTATGGGAGGGCGATATGGCTACACCTTC. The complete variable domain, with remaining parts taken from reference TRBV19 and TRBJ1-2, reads DGGITQSPKYLFRKEGQNVTLSCEQNLNHDAMYWYRQDPGQGLRLIYYSQIVNDFQKGDIAEGYSVSREKKESFPLTVTSAQKNPTAFYLCASSMGGRYGYTFGSGTRLTVV.

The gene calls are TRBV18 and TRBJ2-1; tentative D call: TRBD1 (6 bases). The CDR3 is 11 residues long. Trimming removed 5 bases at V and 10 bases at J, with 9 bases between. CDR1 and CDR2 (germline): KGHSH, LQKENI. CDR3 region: CASSYGQEQFF. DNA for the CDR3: TGTGCCAGCTCATACGGACAGGAGCAGTTCTTC.

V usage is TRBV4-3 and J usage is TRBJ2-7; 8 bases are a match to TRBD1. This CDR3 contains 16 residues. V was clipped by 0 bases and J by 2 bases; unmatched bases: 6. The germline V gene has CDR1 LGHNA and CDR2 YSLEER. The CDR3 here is CASSQEGQGGTYEQYF. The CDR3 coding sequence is TGCGCCAGCAGCCAAGAAGGACAGGGAGGAACCTACGAGCAGTACTTC.

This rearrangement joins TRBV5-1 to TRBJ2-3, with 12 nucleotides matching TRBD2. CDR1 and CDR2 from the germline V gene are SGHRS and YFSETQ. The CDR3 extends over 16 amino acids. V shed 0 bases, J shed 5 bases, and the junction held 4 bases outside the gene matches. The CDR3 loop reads CASSLALAGGQDTQYF. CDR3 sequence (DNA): TGCGCCAGCAGCTTGGCCCTAGCGGGGGGGCAAGATACGCAGTATTTT.

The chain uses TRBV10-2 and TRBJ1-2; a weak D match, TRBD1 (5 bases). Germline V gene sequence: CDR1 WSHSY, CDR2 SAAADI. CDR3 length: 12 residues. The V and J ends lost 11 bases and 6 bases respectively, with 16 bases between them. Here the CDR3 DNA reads TGCGCCGGATTCCGGGGGGAGAATGGCTACACCTTC. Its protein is CAGFRGENGYTF.

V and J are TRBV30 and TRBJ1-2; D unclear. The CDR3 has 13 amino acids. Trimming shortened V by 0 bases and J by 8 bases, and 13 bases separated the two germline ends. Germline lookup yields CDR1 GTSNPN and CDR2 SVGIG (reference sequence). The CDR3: CAWSVQGVDGYTF. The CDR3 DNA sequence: TGTGCCTGGAGTGTACAAGGAGTAGACGGCTACACCTTC. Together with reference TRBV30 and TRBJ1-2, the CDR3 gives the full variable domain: SQTIHQWPATLVQPVGSPLSLECTVEGTSNPNLYWYRQAAGRGLQLLFYSVGIGQISSEVPQNLSASRPQDRQFILSSKKLLLSDSGFYLCAWSVQGVDGYTFGSGTRLTVV.

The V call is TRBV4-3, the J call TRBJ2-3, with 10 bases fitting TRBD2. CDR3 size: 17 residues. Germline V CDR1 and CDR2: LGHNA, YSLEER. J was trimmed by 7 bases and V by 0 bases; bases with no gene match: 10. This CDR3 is CASSQDWEAGGRNTQYF. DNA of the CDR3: TGCGCCAGCAGCCAAGATTGGGAAGCGGGGGGGCGGAATACGCAGTATTTT.

The CDR3 loop reads CASSLGGRQGTDTQYF. In DNA form, the CDR3 reads TGTGCCAGCAGCTTAGGCGGCCGACAGGGTACAGATACGCAGTATTTT. The chain is built from TRBV7-9 and TRBJ2-3, with 7 bases aligning to TRBD1. The CDR3 loop spans 16 amino acids. CDR1 SEHNR and CDR2 FQNEAQ come from the germline V gene (reference sequence). V gave up 1 base and J gave up 3 bases; unmatched junction bases: 7.

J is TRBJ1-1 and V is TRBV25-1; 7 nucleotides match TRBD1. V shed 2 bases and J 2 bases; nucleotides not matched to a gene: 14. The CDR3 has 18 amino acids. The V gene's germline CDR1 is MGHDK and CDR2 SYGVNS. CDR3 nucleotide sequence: TGTGCCAGCAGTGAACAGACAGGGCTGCTGCGTCCCAACACTGAAGCTTTCTTT. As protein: CASSEQTGLLRPNTEAFF.